This T cell receptor (beta chain) was sequenced during a study of blood T cell repertoires in COVID-19. Under the authors' procedure: Estimation of nucleated cell counts relied on the amplification of reference gene primers. TCRdb's table, derived via immunoSEQ multiplex PCR, lists solely in-frame clones and lacks some. D and trimming come from the DNA, and the V and J calls and clone size come from that table. The sample lists approximately 150,000 clones; roughly 88% were seen once. This clone has more than one count but fewer than ten. The receptor was isolated from a woman aged 45-65 years with acute or convalescent COVID-19. Source material: peripheral blood.

CDR3 sequence reads: CASSLLQGQPQHF. In DNA, the CDR3 is TGTGCCAGCAGCTTACTTCAGGGGCAGCCCCAGCATTTT. This chain connects TRBV7-9 to TRBJ1-5; possibly TRBD1 for D (6 bases). The CDR3 runs to 13 residues. Germline V gives CDR1 SEHNR, CDR2 FQNEAQ (reference sequence). V was cut by 2 bases and J by 7 bases, with 9 bases left in between.